This TCR beta chain was retrieved from a study of regulatory T cells in long-lasting Graves disease. The wider study: Under 3 months of antithyroid drugs had been taken by newly diagnosed Graves' patients. Study outcomes and limitations: Persistent Graves' disease cases displayed lower TCR diversity than newly diagnosed ones.

A word on this clonotype: Its antigen is unidentified. This may be a read error, as it is one base from a much larger clone.

CDR1 MDHEN and CDR2 SYDVKM come from the germline V gene. CDR3 length equals 13 residues. V lost 2 bases to trimming and J lost 13 bases, with 15 bases between them. Stated time point: newly diagnosed GD, antithyroid drugs for less than 3 months. PBMC RNA was the source of the TCR library. Libraries of TCR beta came from iRepertoire HTBI primers plus Arm-PCR of CDR3 regions. TCRdb redid the calling of the multiplex PCR reads with MiXCR, one entry per CDR3 protein. This table has 450,000 to 650,000 distinct CDR3 sequences, roughly 15% appearing once. The same data also contributed to another study, on T cells in Graves' hyperthyroidism and ophthalmopathy.

This TCR came from a woman aged 35-65 years with Graves disease. The chain links TRBV28 to TRBJ2-1; D unclear. The material was peripheral blood mononuclear cells (PBMCs), obtained at new diagnosis, from a patient treated with antithyroid drugs. Here the CDR3 reads CASSLRRETPQFF. CDR3 sequence (DNA): TGTGCCAGCAGTTTAAGGCGAGAGACTCCCCAGTTCTTC.